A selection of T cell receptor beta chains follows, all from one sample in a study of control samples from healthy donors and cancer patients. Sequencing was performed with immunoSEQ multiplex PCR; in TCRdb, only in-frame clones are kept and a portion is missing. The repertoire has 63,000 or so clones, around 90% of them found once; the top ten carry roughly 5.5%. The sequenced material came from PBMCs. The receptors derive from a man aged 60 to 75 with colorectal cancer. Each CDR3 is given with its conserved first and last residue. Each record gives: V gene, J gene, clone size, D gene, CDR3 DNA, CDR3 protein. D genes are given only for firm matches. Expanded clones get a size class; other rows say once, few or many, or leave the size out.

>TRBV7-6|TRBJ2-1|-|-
TGTGCCAGCAGCCTAGGGGGTGGGGGGGCGGGTGAGCAGTTCTTC
CASSLGGGGAGEQFF
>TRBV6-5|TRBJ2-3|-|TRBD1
TGTGCCAGCAGTTCCACCAGGGGGACAGATACGCAGTATTTT
CASSSTRGTDTQYF
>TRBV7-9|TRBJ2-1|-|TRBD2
TGTGCCAGCAGCTTTGCCGGGGGGCGCGGGGGGGCCCTCTCCAATGAGCAGTTCTTC
CASSFAGGRGGALSNEQFF
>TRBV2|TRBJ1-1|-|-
TGTGCCAGATCCGGGCGGGCGTGGAACACTGAAGCTTTCTTT
CARSGRAWNTEAFF
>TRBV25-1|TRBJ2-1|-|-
TGTGCCAGCAGTGAATATACTTACAATGAGCAGTTCTTC
CASSEYTYNEQFF
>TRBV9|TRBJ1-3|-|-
TGTGCCAGCAGCCTGGACATCCCTGGAAACACCATATATTTT
CASSLDIPGNTIYF
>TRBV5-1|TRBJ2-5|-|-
TGCGCCAGCAGGGGCCAAGAGACCCAGTACTTC
CASRGQETQYF
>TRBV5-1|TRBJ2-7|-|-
TGCGCCAGCAGTCTCGGTTTCGAGCAGTACTTC
CASSLGFEQYF
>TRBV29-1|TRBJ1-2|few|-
TGCAGCGTTGGGGGGGTACAGGACTATGGCTACACCTTC
CSVGGVQDYGYTF
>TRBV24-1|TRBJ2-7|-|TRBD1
TGTGCCACCAGTCCGGGACAGGGCTACGAGCAGTACTTC
CATSPGQGYEQYF
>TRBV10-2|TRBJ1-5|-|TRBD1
TGCGCCAGCAGGGCCGGGACAGGGGATAATAGCAATCAGCCCCAGCATTTT
CASRAGTGDNSNQPQHF
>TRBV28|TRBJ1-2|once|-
TGTGCCAGCAGTTCCCCGACAGAGTACTATGGCTACACCTTC
CASSSPTEYYGYTF
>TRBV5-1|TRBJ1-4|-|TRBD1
TGCGCCAGCAGCCGGACAGGGGCGGATGAAAAACTGTTTTTT
CASSRTGADEKLFF
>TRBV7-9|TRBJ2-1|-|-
TGTGCCAGCAGCCCCGGACCCAACAATGAGCAGTTCTTC
CASSPGPNNEQFF
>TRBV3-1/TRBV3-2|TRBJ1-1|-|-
TGTGCCAGCAGCCCTGCAGGGTTGTACACTGAAGCTTTCTTT
CASSPAGLYTEAFF
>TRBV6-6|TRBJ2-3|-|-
TGTGCCAGCAGGAACGGGGGGCGCACAGATACGCAGTATTTT
CASRNGGRTDTQYF
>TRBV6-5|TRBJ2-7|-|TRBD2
TGTGCCAGCAGTTCGGGACTAGCGGGGAGCGAGCAGTACTTC
CASSSGLAGSEQYF
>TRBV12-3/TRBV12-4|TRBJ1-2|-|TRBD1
TGTGCCAGCAGGCCAGGGGGTGGTGGCTACACCTTC
CASRPGGGGYTF
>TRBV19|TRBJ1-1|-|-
TGTGCCAGTAGTACAGGGAGGGAGAACACTGAAGCTTTCTTT
CASSTGRENTEAFF
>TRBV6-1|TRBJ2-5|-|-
TGTGCCAGCAGTGATCGGGCAGGGGCAGAGACCCAGTACTTC
CASSDRAGAETQYF
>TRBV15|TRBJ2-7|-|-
TGTGCCACCAGCACTACCGGAGAGGAGCAGTACTTC
CATSTTGEEQYF
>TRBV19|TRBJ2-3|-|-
TGTGCCAGTAGTGAGGCGGGGCTCAGCACAGATACGCAGTATTTT
CASSEAGLSTDTQYF
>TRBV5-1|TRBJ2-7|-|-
TGCGCCAGCAGCTTGGACGGGGGCGACTACGAGCAGTACTTC
CASSLDGGDYEQYF
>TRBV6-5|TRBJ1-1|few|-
TGTGCCAGCAGTTCAGGACAGACAAGCCTGAACACTGAAGCTTTCTTT
CASSSGQTSLNTEAFF
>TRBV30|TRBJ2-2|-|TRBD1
TGTGCCTGGACCAGATCCCGACAGGGGGCGGCGGACACCGGGGAGCTGTTTTTT
CAWTRSRQGAADTGELFF
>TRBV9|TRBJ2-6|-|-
TGTGCCAGCAGCGCAGGGCGGGCCTCTGGGGCCAACGTCCTGACTTTC
CASSAGRASGANVLTF
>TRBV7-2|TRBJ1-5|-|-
TGTGCCAGCAGCCCCGGCACCGGTCAGCCCCAGCATTTT
CASSPGTGQPQHF
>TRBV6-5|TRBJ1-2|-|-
TGTGCCAGCAGCCTAGGGGGGGCCAACTATGGCTACACCTTC
CASSLGGANYGYTF
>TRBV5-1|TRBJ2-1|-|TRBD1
TGCGCCAGCAGCTTGGTTTTGGACAGGGGTCGAAGTGAGCAGTTCTTC
CASSLVLDRGRSEQFF
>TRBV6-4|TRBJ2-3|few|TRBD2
TGTGCCAGCTCCGGACTAGCGGGGGCCGAAGATACGCAGTATTTT
CASSGLAGAEDTQYF
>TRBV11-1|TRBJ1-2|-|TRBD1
TGTGCCAGCAGCCCGGAACAGGGGACCTATGGCTACACCTTC
CASSPEQGTYGYTF
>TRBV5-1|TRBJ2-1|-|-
TGCGCCAGCAGCTTTTCGGGTGGGCGGGGTTCCTACAATGAGCAGTTCTTC
CASSFSGGRGSYNEQFF
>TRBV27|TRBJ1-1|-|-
TGTGCCAGCAAAGGCGGGGGGAACACTGAAGCTTTCTTT
CASKGGGNTEAFF
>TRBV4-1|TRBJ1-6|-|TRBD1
TGCGCCAGCAGCCCCAGCTGGACAGGGTATAGTTCACCCCTCCACTTT
CASSPSWTGYSSPLHF
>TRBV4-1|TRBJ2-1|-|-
TGCGCCAGCGGCGCCATTAGGTCCTTGGCGAACCCGAGCTCCTACAATGAGCAGTTCTTC
CASGAIRSLANPSSYNEQFF
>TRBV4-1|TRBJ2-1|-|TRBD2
TGCGCCAGCAGCCAAGATAAGGAGCGGGGGGGCCCCAATGAGCAGTTCTTC
CASSQDKERGGPNEQFF
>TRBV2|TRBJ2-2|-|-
TGTGCCAGCAGTGAAGGACAGGCCACCGGGGAGCTGTTTTTT
CASSEGQATGELFF
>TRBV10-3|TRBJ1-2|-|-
TGTGCCATCAGTGAGTCGGAGGACTATGGCTACACCTTC
CAISESEDYGYTF
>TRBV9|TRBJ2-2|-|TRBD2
TGTGCCAGCAGCGTAGCGGGGGGGCGGGGCACCGGGGAGCTGTTTTTT
CASSVAGGRGTGELFF
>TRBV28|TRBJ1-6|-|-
TGTGCCAGCAGTCTCAGGGCCTTGGGACCCCTCCACTTT
CASSLRALGPLHF
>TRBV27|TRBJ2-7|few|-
TGTGCCAGCAGTTTAGGAATCTTAGGTTACGAGCAGTACTTC
CASSLGILGYEQYF
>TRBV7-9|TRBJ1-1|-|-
TGTGCCAGCAGCCCGCCCCTTCGCCCTGAAGCTTTCTTT
CASSPPLRPEAFF
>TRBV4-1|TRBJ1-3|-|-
TGCGCCAGCAGCCACATCGGAAACACCATATATTTT
CASSHIGNTIYF
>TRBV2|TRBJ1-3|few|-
TGTGCCAGCAGTGAAGTCATCTCTGGAAACACCATATATTTT
CASSEVISGNTIYF
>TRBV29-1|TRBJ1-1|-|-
TGCAGCGTCGCCAGGTCGAACACTGAAGCTTTCTTT
CSVARSNTEAFF
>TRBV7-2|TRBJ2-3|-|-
TGTGCCAGCAGCCTTCGAGGGACGCAGTATTTT
CASSLRGTQYF
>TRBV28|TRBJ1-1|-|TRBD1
TGTGCCAGCAGAAGACAGGGAAGAGAAGCTTTCTTT
CASRRQGREAFF
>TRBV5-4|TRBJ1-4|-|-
TGTGCCAGCAAGCAAGGTGGGCAGGGGAATGAAAAACTGTTTTTT
CASKQGGQGNEKLFF
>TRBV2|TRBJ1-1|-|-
TGTGCCAGCACAGGACAGCCTAACACTGAAGCTTTCTTT
CASTGQPNTEAFF
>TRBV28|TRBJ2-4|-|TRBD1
TGTGCCAGCAGTCCCACACAGGGGGCCGCCATTCAGTACTTC
CASSPTQGAAIQYF
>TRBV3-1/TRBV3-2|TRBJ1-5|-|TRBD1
TGTGCCAGCAGCCAACCCCGGGACAGGACGAGGGGCCGACATCAGCCCCAGCATTTT
CASSQPRDRTRGRHQPQHF
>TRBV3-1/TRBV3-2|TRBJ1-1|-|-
TGTGCCAGCAGCCAAGCGGGGGGGTGGGCTTTCTTT
CASSQAGGWAFF
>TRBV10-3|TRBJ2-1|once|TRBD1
TGTGCCATCAGTCAGACAGGGGGCGGCCACAATGAGCAGTTCTTC
CAISQTGGGHNEQFF
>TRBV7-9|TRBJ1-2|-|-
TGTGCCAGCAGCCAAATTGGGGACTACTATGGCTACACCTTC
CASSQIGDYYGYTF
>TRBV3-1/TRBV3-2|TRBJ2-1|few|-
TGTGCCAGCAGCCCGAGATGGGGGTCCTACAATGAGCAGTTCTTC
CASSPRWGSYNEQFF
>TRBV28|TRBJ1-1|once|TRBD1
TGTGCCAGCAGTTTTTCGGACAGGAGGACTGAAGCTTTCTTT
CASSFSDRRTEAFF
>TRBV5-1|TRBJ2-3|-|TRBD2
TGCGCCAGCAGCTCTCAGCGGGGTGGGACAGATACGCAGTATTTT
CASSSQRGGTDTQYF
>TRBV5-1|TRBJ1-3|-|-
TGCGCCAGCAGCTTGGACGGTTTCTCTGGAAACACCATATATTTT
CASSLDGFSGNTIYF
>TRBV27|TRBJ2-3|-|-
TGTGCCAGCAGTTACGCGACGGGGGGCACAGATACGCAGTATTTT
CASSYATGGTDTQYF